This record looks at one TCR beta chain sequence and its context. Its antigen remains unidentified. These data originate in a study of T-cell memory formation after mild COVID-19. This CDR3 comprises 15 residues. With 0 bases clipped from V and 6 bases from J, the junction kept 9 bases outside the gene matches. Germline V gene data show CDR1 as SGHNT and CDR2 as YYREEE (reference sequence). The authors produced TCR alpha and TCR beta cDNA libraries with sample barcodes and UMIs by 5'RACE using constant-segment primers. TCRdb reprocessed the 5' RACE reads with MiXCR, giving one entry per CDR3 protein. The sample lists 120,000 or so distinct CDR3 sequences; roughly 15% were seen once. Study outcomes and limitations: Chiefly within CM and EM were the contracting CD4+ clones; CD8+ ones were within EMRA. Second-wave clones peaking on day 37 lacked confirmed SARS-CoV-2 specificity. Pre-infection memory harbored some responding clones, suggesting cross-reactive memory joined.

The rearrangement links TRBV5-4 to TRBJ2-7; 7 bases match TRBD2. Material for sequencing was PBMCs or a T cell subset sorted from them (not recorded which). The source of this sequence is an adult woman who had mild COVID-19 (a few samples of this study predate the infection). Cell type and time point are not known. The CDR3 reads CASSLAGRGPGEQYF. CDR3 nucleotide sequence: TGTGCCAGCAGCTTGGCGGGGAGGGGCCCGGGCGAGCAGTACTTC.